This entry describes one TCR beta chain. Its antigen remains unknown. Repertoires were generated with immunoSEQ multiplex PCR, while TCRdb's copy carries only in-frame clones and drops some. The table has approximately 120,000 clones, just under 90% seen once. The record originates from a study of T cell responses to AZD1222 COVID-19 vaccine. Overall study findings and caveats: Reports say nearly half of spike-specific TCRs go after unmutated variant regions. At baseline, just a handful of AZD1222 recipients tested seropositive. The study found Spike-specific TCR breadth and depth rose after two AZD1222 doses.

V trimming: 6 bases; J trimming: 4 bases; junction bases outside the gene matches: 4. This CDR3 has 13 amino acids. Germline V gene sequence: CDR1 WSHSY, CDR2 SAAADI. The source material was peripheral blood, sampled on day 0 of AZD1222 vaccination. The chain carries TRBV10-2 and TRBJ2-5; TRBD1 agrees at 8 bases. The sequence was obtained from an adult in good health. In DNA form, the CDR3 reads TGCGCCAGCAGGAGGGACAGGCTAGAGACCCAGTACTTC. Its protein is CASRRDRLETQYF.